This TCR beta chain came from a study of radiation and T cells in renal cell carcinoma. Only in-frame clones appear in the TCRdb table, and some are missing; sequencing was by immunoSEQ multiplex PCR. The profile covers approximately 75,000 clones, with around 76% appearing a single time and 5.5% to 7.5% taken by the ten largest. The time point was: blood 2 weeks post-SBRT. The treatment denotes: 15 Gy SBRT to primary tumor, nephrectomy 4 weeks later. Germline loops: CDR1 MGHDK, CDR2 SYGVNS. The CDR3 loop spans 16 amino acids. J was trimmed by 4 bases and V by 3 bases; bases with no gene match: 8. This receptor was taken from a man in his 60s with renal cell carcinoma. The V call is TRBV25-1, the J call TRBJ2-3, with 9 bases aligning to TRBD2. The sequences come from blood, collected from a patient whose treatment included radiotherapy and nephrectomy. The CDR3 DNA reads as TGTGCCAGCAGTGATCTTAGCGGGAGAAGGGCAGATACGCAGTATTTT. Its protein product is CASSDLSGRRADTQYF.